This T cell receptor beta chain was retrieved from a study of shared clonotypes between healthy human individuals. Overall study results and limits: The donor pool, a small one, limited the genetic and exposure-history diversity represented.

The assay used deep level. Libraries were prepared by immunoSEQ multiplex PCR; TCRdb keeps only in-frame clonotypes and omits some of them. The sample includes approximately 2.1 million clones, more than 85% of them seen just once. This CDR3 has 14 amino acids. CDR1 and CDR2 (germline): SGHAT, FQNNGV. V was cut by 2 bases and J by 0 bases, with 7 bases left in between. Details on this clone: Antigen: not known.

The receptor's source is a man younger than 30 in good health. Some clones in this sample may be carry-over from other donors' samples. V gene TRBV11-2 combines with J gene TRBJ2-5; no firm D call. Sequencing was done on a sample of naive CD4+ T cells from PBMCs. Subset given: CD45RA+ positively selected. This CDR3 is CASSLWQDQETQYF. In DNA form, the CDR3 reads TGTGCCAGCAGCTTATGGCAGGACCAAGAGACCCAGTACTTC. The whole variable domain, remainder taken from reference TRBV11-2 and TRBJ2-5, is EAGVAQSPRYKIIEKRQSVAFWCNPISGHATLYWYQQILGQGPKLLIQFQNNGVVDDSQLPKDRFSAERLKGVDSTLKIQPAKLEDSAVYLCASSLWQDQETQYFGPGTRLLVL.